The 17 T cell receptor beta chains reported below all come from one sample, sequenced in a study of blood T cell repertoires in COVID-19. Using immunoSEQ multiplex PCR, the repertoire was profiled, and TCRdb retains in-frame clones only, with some absent. The data hold about 60,000 clones, with roughly 80% observed a single time. What was sequenced was peripheral blood. The receptors stem from a human donor in a cohort sampled during active COVID-19.

The J gene is TRBJ1-3, the V gene TRBV3-1 (or the pseudogene TRBV3-2); 8 bases line up with TRBD1. CDR1 is LGHDT, CDR2 YNNKEL, per germline (reference sequence). V dropped 1 base and J dropped 3; count of bases not matched to a gene: 2. This CDR3 spans 15 amino acids. The CDR3 protein is CASSQGTGSGNTIYF. CDR3 DNA sequence: TGTGCCAGCAGCCAAGGGACAGGGAGTGGAAACACCATATATTTT.

V is TRBV2 and J is TRBJ1-6; D gene ambiguous. Trimming left V 6 bases short and J 10 bases short, with 10 bases between. In germline, CDR1 is SNHLY, CDR2 FYNNEI. This CDR3 contains 12 residues. The CDR3 region is CASRWRESPLHF. The CDR3 nucleotides read TGTGCCAGCAGGTGGAGGGAGTCACCCCTCCACTTT.

V and J are TRBV19 and TRBJ1-5, with 8 positions matching TRBD1. CDR3 length equals 16 residues. Germline V gene sequence: CDR1 LNHDA, CDR2 SQIVND (reference sequence). The V gene end was trimmed by 2 bases and the J gene end by 8 bases; junction bases not matched to a gene: 11. Here the CDR3 DNA reads TGTGCCAGTAGTATATTCGCAGGGGGCGAGTGGAAGCCCCAGCATTTT. Encoded protein: CASSIFAGGEWKPQHF. The full variable domain, completed using reference TRBV19 and TRBJ1-5, is DGGITQSPKYLFRKEGQNVTLSCEQNLNHDAMYWYRQDPGQGLRLIYYSQIVNDFQKGDIAEGYSVSREKKESFPLTVTSAQKNPTAFYLCASSIFAGGEWKPQHFGDGTRLSIL.

This clone was picked up one time. The CDR3 reads CASSISFGTGGWQPQHF. CDR3 in DNA: TGTGCCAGTAGTATCTCGTTTGGGACAGGGGGCTGGCAGCCCCAGCATTTT. The gene calls are TRBV19 and TRBJ1-5, with TRBD1 identical over 12 bases. The CDR3 is made up of 17 amino acids. Unmatched junction bases numbered 10, after V lost 3 bases and J lost 7 bases. Per germline, CDR1 LNHDA and CDR2 SQIVND (reference sequence).

The V gene is TRBV3-1 (or the pseudogene TRBV3-2), the J gene TRBJ2-1; 15 bases agree with TRBD2. Germline CDR1 is LGHDT and CDR2 is YNNKEL (reference sequence). The CDR3 is 16 residues long. Losses at the gene ends were 5 bases for V and 5 bases for J; bases not matched to a gene: 4. CDR3 amino acids: CASSGLAGGLDNEQFF. CDR3 in DNA: TGTGCCAGCAGCGGACTAGCGGGGGGGCTCGACAATGAGCAGTTCTTC.

The chain recombines TRBV11-2 with TRBJ1-2, with D unclear. The germline V gene encodes CDR1 SGHAT and CDR2 FQNNGV. The CDR3 spans 12 residues. V shed 2 bases and J shed 5 bases, with 6 bases lying between them. The CDR3 bases are TGTGCCAGCAGCTTATGGGAGTATGGCTACACCTTC. It codes for CASSLWEYGYTF.

This clone was picked up a small number of times. V and J are TRBV4-2 and TRBJ2-2; TRBD1 aligns across 8 bases. V shed 4 bases, J shed 9 bases, and the junction held 7 bases outside the gene matches. The CDR3 has 14 residues. Germline assignment: CDR1 LGHNA and CDR2 YNFKEQ. CDR3 residues: CASSPDRGTRELFF. The DNA of the CDR3 is TGTGCCAGCAGCCCAGACAGGGGTACAAGGGAGCTGTTTTTT.

CDR3 residues: CASSPRAGNTIYF. CDR3 sequence (DNA): TGTGCCAGCTCACCCAGGGCTGGAAACACCATATATTTT. The chain carries TRBV18 and TRBJ1-3; a weak D match, TRBD1 (5 bases). The CDR3 has 13 amino acids. V shed 3 bases and J shed 2 bases, with 5 bases lying between them. From germline, CDR1 is KGHSH and CDR2 LQKENI.

The chain carries TRBV10-3 and TRBJ2-5; possible D gene TRBD2, 7 bases. The CDR3 is made up of 15 amino acids. V was pared by 6 bases and J by 2 bases, with 16 bases between. In germline, CDR1 is ENHRY, CDR2 SYGVKD. The CDR3 bases are TGTGCCATCAGCGACTCGGGGGGCCGACAAGAGACCCAGTACTTC. Its translation is CAISDSGGRQETQYF.

The gene calls are TRBV25-1 and TRBJ2-1; TRBD2 aligns across 7 bases. Germline lookup yields CDR1 MGHDK and CDR2 SYGVNS. The junction had 8 bases not matched to a gene; V was cut back by 1 base and J by 8 bases. CDR3 length: 15 amino acids. CDR3 nucleotides: TGTGCCAGCAGTGAATTTGGCGGGAGTGTGTATGAGCAGTTCTTC. It translates to CASSEFGGSVYEQFF.

This clone was observed a handful of times. The CDR3 here is CASSLSDSLEQYF. The CDR3 DNA reads TGTGCCAGCAGTTTATCGGACAGCCTCGAGCAGTACTTC. The chain links TRBV27 to TRBJ2-7, with a weak D call TRBD1 (6 bases). From germline, CDR1 is MNHEY and CDR2 SMNVEV (reference sequence). This CDR3 is 13 amino acids long. Trimming cost V 0 bases and J 6 bases, with 9 bases left between them.

The V gene is TRBV2, the J gene TRBJ1-5; a weak D match, TRBD1 (5 bases). V was clipped by 5 bases and J by 8 bases, with 19 bases between them. Germline V CDR1 and CDR2: SNHLY, FYNNEI. CDR3 length: 15 residues. The CDR3 nucleotides are TGTGCCAGCAGTCCAACACGGGGGAGGGGAAAGCCCCAGCATTTT. This sequence encodes CASSPTRGRGKPQHF.

The V call is TRBV3-1 (or the pseudogene TRBV3-2), the J call TRBJ1-1, with D unresolved. The V end was cut by 0 bases, the J end by 1 base, with 12 bases between. Germline lookup yields CDR1 LGHDT and CDR2 YNNKEL (reference sequence). The CDR3 totals 16 residues. The CDR3 reads CASSQDIRVENTEAFF. In DNA form, the CDR3 reads TGTGCCAGCAGCCAAGATATCCGGGTCGAGAACACTGAAGCTTTCTTT.

The chain is built from TRBV5-1 and TRBJ1-4, with D uncertain. Between the trimmed V and J ends, which lost 1 base and 5 bases, there was a span of 9 bases. The CDR3 is made up of 14 amino acids. Germline V gene lookup returns CDR1 SGHRS and CDR2 YFSETQ. The CDR3 DNA reads as TGCGCCAGCAGCTTGAACGGAGCAAATGAAAAACTGTTTTTT. Translating it yields CASSLNGANEKLFF.

The chain joins TRBV6-1 to TRBJ1-1; D is perhaps TRBD1 (5 bases). The CDR3 is made up of 16 amino acids. V was pared by 2 bases and J by 5 bases, with 18 bases between. CDR1 is MNHNS and CDR2 is SASEGT in the germline V gene. The CDR3 loop reads CASSEHSLLGGTEAFF. CDR3 in DNA: TGTGCCAGCAGTGAACACAGCCTTTTGGGGGGGACTGAAGCTTTCTTT.

The chain combines TRBV5-8 with TRBJ1-6; the D gene is possibly TRBD1 (5 bases). The CDR3 is made up of 15 amino acids. The V end lost 0 bases, the J end lost 7 bases, and 11 bases lay between the germline ends. Germline V gives CDR1 SGHTS, CDR2 YDEGEE. CDR3 sequence: CASSLVGTPNSPLHF. Written as DNA, the CDR3 is TGTGCCAGCAGCTTGGTCGGGACTCCCAATTCACCCCTCCACTTT. Based on the CDR3 plus reference TRBV5-8 and TRBJ1-6, the full variable domain is EAGVTQSPTHLIKTRGQQATLRCSPISGHTSVYWYQQALGLGLQFLLWYDEGEERNRGNFPPRFSGRQFPNYSSELNVNALELEDSALYLCASSLVGTPNSPLHFGNGTRLTVT.

The V and J genes are TRBV19 and TRBJ1-4, with D hard to call. CDR1 and CDR2 from the germline V gene are LNHDA and SQIVND (reference sequence). The CDR3 totals 14 residues. V lost 11 bases to trimming and J lost 4 bases, with 17 bases between them. The CDR3 region has the DNA TGTGCCGTGTGTACCGGGGTCATTAATGAAAAACTGTTTTTT. Encoded protein: CAVCTGVINEKLFF.